Listed below are T cell receptor beta chains from one sample, sequenced in a study of regulatory T cells in long-lasting Graves disease. One entry per CDR3 protein, called by TCRdb with MiXCR from the multiplex PCR reads. The sample includes 360,000 or so distinct CDR3 sequences, about a sixth of them seen just once. The same sample was also used in a study of T cells in Graves' hyperthyroidism and ophthalmopathy.

The starting material was peripheral blood mononuclear cells (PBMCs), obtained at new diagnosis, from a patient treated with antithyroid drugs. These receptors were taken from a man in his forties or fifties with Graves disease. CDR3s include the opening cysteine and the closing phenylalanine or tryptophan. A D gene is named only where the DNA matches it firmly. Clone size is not always given. Where it is, it says once, few, many or a class for expanded clones.

CDR3: CASSWGGIEAFF; DNA: TGCGCCAGCAGCTGGGGGGGGATTGAAGCTTTCTTT; J: TRBJ1-1; size: .; length: 12; V: TRBV5-1; D: .
CDR3: CASSQDERGGTEAFF; DNA: TGTGCCAGCAGCCAAGATGAAAGGGGGGGCACTGAAGCTTTCTTT; J: TRBJ1-1; size: few; length: 15; V: TRBV14; D: .
CDR3: CASSLDGGGNTEAFF; DNA: TGCGCCAGCAGCTTGGATGGGGGAGGGAACACTGAAGCTTTCTTT; J: TRBJ1-1; size: .; length: 15; V: TRBV5-1; D: .
CDR3: CASSYVVSSRPYEQYF; DNA: TGTGCCAGCAGTTACGTGGTGTCTAGCCGACCCTACGAGCAGTACTTC; J: TRBJ2-7; size: .; length: 16; V: TRBV6-2/TRBV6-3; D: .
CDR3: CAAGWPQHF; DNA: TGTGCCGCGGGGTGGCCCCAGCATTTT; J: TRBJ1-5; size: few; length: 9; V: TRBV28; D: .
CDR3: CASSMTRVYEQYF; DNA: TGTGCCAGCAGCATGACCAGGGTCTACGAGCAGTACTTC; J: TRBJ2-7; size: many; length: 13; V: TRBV3-1; D: .
CDR3: CASSPPVGGAEQFF; DNA: TGTGCCAGCTCACCACCAGTGGGGGGGGCTGAGCAGTTCTTC; J: TRBJ2-1; size: .; length: 14; V: TRBV18; D: .
CDR3: CATSLGSSYEQYF; DNA: TGTGCCACCAGTCTGGGGTCTAGCTACGAGCAGTACTTC; J: TRBJ2-7; size: .; length: 13; V: TRBV24-1; D: .
CDR3: CASRDRGMDTQYF; DNA: TGTGCCAGCCGGGACAGGGGCATGGATACGCAGTATTTT; J: TRBJ2-3; size: many; length: 13; V: TRBV28; D: TRBD1
CDR3: CASSLMGTDSYNEQFF; DNA: TGCGCCAGCAGCTTGATGGGGACTGACTCCTACAATGAGCAGTTCTTC; J: TRBJ2-1; size: many; length: 16; V: TRBV5-1; D: .
CDR3: CASSLIAHRGQGINQPQHF; DNA: TGTGCCAGCAGTTTAATCGCCCATCGGGGACAGGGAATCAATCAGCCCCAGCATTTT; J: TRBJ1-5; size: many; length: 19; V: TRBV28; D: TRBD1
CDR3: CASSLYGAPPYNEQFF; DNA: TGTGCCAGCAGTTTGTACGGGGCTCCCCCCTACAATGAGCAGTTCTTC; J: TRBJ2-1; size: many; length: 16; V: TRBV12-3/TRBV12-4; D: .
CDR3: CASTLGVATGELFF; DNA: TGCGCCAGCACCCTTGGGGTAGCCACCGGGGAGCTGTTTTTT; J: TRBJ2-2; size: .; length: 14; V: TRBV5-1; D: .
CDR3: CASSPFGQGITDTQYF; DNA: TGCGCCAGCAGCCCTTTCGGACAGGGGATCACAGATACGCAGTATTTT; J: TRBJ2-3; size: many; length: 16; V: TRBV5-1; D: TRBD1